This entry lists 5 T cell receptor beta chains sequenced from one sample in a study of CD8 T cells in Susac syndrome. RNA amounts of about 0.5 to 1 ug underwent reverse transcription with random hexamers. TCRdb itself ran the immunoSEQ multiplex PCR reads through MiXCR, one entry per CDR3 protein. The data show roughly 140,000 distinct CDR3 sequences, approximately 95% seen once. The specimen sequenced was CD8+ T cells from PBMCs. The receptors originated from a human donor in good health.

The gene calls are TRBV9 and TRBJ2-7; the D gene is possibly TRBD2 (6 bases). This CDR3 region has 14 residues. CDR1 and CDR2 (germline): SGDLS, YYNGEE. Trimming took off 4 bases at V and 1 base at J, with 12 bases between the two ends. The CDR3 sequence is CASSSLGLSYEQYF. In DNA, the CDR3 is TGTGCCAGCAGCTCTTTGGGACTTTCCTACGAGCAGTACTTC.

The J gene is TRBJ2-7, the V gene TRBV29-1, with TRBD2 matching over 8 bases. This CDR3 region has 13 residues. V was pared by 7 bases and J by 4 bases, with 9 bases of the junction left unmatched. The germline V gene encodes CDR1 SQVTM and CDR2 ANQGSEA. This chain's CDR3 is CSAWPGLGYEQYF. As DNA, the CDR3 is TGCAGCGCTTGGCCGGGACTAGGGTACGAGCAGTACTTC.

V and J are TRBV12-3 or TRBV12-4 and TRBJ1-2; D gene unclear. This CDR3 has 14 residues. Trimming left V 3 bases short and J 4 bases short, with 12 bases between. The CDR3 DNA reads TGTGCCAGCAGTTTCGGGGAGGAGGGCTATGGCTACACCTTC. Translation: CASSFGEEGYGYTF.

The chain combines TRBV20-1 with TRBJ2-1, with D perhaps TRBD2 (7 bases). Trimming pared 6 bases from V and 7 bases from J, leaving 19 bases between. Germline CDR1 is DFQATT and CDR2 is SNEGSKA (reference sequence). This CDR3 region has 14 residues. The CDR3 region has the DNA TGCAGTGCCCCGGCGGGGGCCCAGTGGAATGAGCAGTTCTTC. It translates to CSAPAGAQWNEQFF.

V gene TRBV7-7 combines with J gene TRBJ2-5, with 10 bases lining up with TRBD2. With V trimmed by 5 bases and J by 1 base, 10 bases remained unmatched. This CDR3 contains 17 residues. Germline V CDR1 and CDR2: SSHAT, FNYEAQ (reference sequence). The CDR3 DNA is TGTGCCAGCAGCCCTTCAACACTAGCGGGGACCCAAGAGACCCAGTACTTC. Translating it yields CASSPSTLAGTQETQYF.